This T cell receptor (beta chain) is drawn from a study of blood T cell repertoires in COVID-19. Germline lookup yields CDR1 LGHDT and CDR2 YNNKEL (reference sequence). This CDR3 region has 14 residues. Trimming stripped 0 bases from V and 2 bases from J, with 5 bases between. In the authors' workflow: Amplification from reference gene primers served as the basis for estimated nucleated cell counts. TCRdb keeps only in-frame clones here, not all; method: immunoSEQ multiplex PCR. The DNA was the basis for D and trimming; V, J and clone size are from that table. The sample holds 140,000 or so clones, around 84% seen once.

Sequenced input: peripheral blood. The sequence was obtained from a human donor with acute or convalescent COVID-19. The donor label of this sample is uncertain. The rearrangement uses TRBV3-1 (or the pseudogene TRBV3-2) and TRBJ1-3; D remains unclear. The CDR3 sequence: CASSQERAGNTIYF. The CDR3, as DNA: TGTGCCAGCAGCCAAGAGAGGGCTGGAAACACCATATATTTT.